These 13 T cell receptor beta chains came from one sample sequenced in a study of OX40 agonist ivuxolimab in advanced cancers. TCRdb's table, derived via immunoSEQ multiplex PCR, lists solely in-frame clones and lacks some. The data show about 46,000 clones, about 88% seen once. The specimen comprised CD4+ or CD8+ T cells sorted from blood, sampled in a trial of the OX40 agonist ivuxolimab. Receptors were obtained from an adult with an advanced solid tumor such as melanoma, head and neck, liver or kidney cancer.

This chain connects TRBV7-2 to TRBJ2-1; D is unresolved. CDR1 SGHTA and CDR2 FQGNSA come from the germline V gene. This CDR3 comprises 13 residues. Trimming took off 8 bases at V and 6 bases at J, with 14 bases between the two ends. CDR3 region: CASGKGRINEQFF. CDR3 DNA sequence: TGTGCCAGCGGCAAAGGACGGATCAATGAGCAGTTCTTC.

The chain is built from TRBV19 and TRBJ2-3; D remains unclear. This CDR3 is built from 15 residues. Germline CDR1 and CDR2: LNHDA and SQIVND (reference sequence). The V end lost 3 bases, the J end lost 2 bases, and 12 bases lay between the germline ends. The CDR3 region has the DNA TGTGCCAGTAGTATCACGGCCCTTCCCACAGATACGCAGTATTTT. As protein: CASSITALPTDTQYF. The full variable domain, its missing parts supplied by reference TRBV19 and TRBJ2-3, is DGGITQSPKYLFRKEGQNVTLSCEQNLNHDAMYWYRQDPGQGLRLIYYSQIVNDFQKGDIAEGYSVSREKKESFPLTVTSAQKNPTAFYLCASSITALPTDTQYFGPGTRLTVL.

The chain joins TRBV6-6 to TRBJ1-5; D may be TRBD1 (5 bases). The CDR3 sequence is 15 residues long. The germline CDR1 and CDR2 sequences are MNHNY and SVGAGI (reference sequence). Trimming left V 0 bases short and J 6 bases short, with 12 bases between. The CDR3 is CASSYSGLSSQPQHF. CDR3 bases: TGTGCCAGCAGTTACTCGGGGCTCAGCTCTCAGCCCCAGCATTTT.

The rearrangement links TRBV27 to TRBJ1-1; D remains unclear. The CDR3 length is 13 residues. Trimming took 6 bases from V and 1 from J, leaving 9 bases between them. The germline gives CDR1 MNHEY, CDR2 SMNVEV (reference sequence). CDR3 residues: CASRRQPNTEAFF. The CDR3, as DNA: TGTGCCAGCAGAAGGCAGCCGAACACTGAAGCTTTCTTT.

CDR3 sequence reads: CASSPRRLGENSVNTEAFF. CDR3 DNA sequence: TGTGCCAGCAGCCCCCGTAGATTGGGGGAGAATTCGGTGAACACTGAAGCTTTCTTT. The J gene is TRBJ1-1, the V gene TRBV21-1. TRBV21-1 is assigned pseudogene status. This CDR3 spans 19 amino acids.

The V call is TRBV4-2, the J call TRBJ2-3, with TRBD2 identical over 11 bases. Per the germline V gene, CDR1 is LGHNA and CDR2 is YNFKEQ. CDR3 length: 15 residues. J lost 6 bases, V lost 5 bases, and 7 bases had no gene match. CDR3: CASSKTSGDGDTQYF. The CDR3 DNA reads TGTGCCAGCAGCAAGACTAGCGGGGACGGGGATACGCAGTATTTT.

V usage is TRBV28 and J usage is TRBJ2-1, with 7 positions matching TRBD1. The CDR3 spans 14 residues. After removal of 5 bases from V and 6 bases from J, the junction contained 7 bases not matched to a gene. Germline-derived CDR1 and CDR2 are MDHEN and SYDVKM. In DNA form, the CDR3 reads TGTGCCAGCAGTACTCAGGGGGTAAGCAATGAGCAGTTCTTC. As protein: CASSTQGVSNEQFF.

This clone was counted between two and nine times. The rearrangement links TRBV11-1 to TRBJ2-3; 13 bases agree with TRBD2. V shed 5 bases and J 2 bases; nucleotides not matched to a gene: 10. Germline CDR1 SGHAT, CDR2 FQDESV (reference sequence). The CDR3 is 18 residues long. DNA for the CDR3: TGTGCCAGCAGCCAAGGGACTAGCGGGGAAAGCCACACAGATACGCAGTATTTT. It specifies CASSQGTSGESHTDTQYF.

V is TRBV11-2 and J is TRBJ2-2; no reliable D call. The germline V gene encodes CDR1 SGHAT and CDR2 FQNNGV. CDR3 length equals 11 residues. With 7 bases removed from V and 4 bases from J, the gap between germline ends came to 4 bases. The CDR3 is CASTSTGELFF. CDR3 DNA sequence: TGTGCCAGCACGAGCACCGGGGAGCTGTTTTTT. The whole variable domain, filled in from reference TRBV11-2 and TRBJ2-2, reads EAGVAQSPRYKIIEKRQSVAFWCNPISGHATLYWYQQILGQGPKLLIQFQNNGVVDDSQLPKDRFSAERLKGVDSTLKIQPAKLEDSAVYLCASTSTGELFFGEGSRLTVL.

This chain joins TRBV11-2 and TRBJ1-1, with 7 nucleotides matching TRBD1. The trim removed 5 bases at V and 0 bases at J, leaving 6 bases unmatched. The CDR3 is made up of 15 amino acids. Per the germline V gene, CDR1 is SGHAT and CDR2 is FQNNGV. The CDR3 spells CASSPRGQMNTEAFF. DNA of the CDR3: TGTGCCAGCAGCCCAAGGGGGCAGATGAACACTGAAGCTTTCTTT.

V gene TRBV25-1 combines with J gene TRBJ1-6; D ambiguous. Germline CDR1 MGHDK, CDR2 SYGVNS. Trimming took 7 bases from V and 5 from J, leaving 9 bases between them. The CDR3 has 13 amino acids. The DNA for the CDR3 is TGTGCCAGCAAGGGTCAACATAATTCACCCCTCCACTTT. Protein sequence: CASKGQHNSPLHF.

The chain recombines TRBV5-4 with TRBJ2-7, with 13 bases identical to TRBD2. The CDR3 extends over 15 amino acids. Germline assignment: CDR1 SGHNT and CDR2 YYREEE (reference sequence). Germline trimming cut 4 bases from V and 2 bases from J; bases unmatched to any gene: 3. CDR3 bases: TGTGCCAGCAGCCCGACTAGCGGGGGGACCTACGAGCAGTACTTC. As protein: CASSPTSGGTYEQYF.

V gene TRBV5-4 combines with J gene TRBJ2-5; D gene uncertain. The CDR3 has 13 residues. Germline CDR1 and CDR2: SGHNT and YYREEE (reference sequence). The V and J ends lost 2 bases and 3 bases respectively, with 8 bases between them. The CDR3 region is CASSLLGEETQYF. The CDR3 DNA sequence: TGTGCCAGCAGCTTATTGGGCGAAGAGACCCAGTACTTC.